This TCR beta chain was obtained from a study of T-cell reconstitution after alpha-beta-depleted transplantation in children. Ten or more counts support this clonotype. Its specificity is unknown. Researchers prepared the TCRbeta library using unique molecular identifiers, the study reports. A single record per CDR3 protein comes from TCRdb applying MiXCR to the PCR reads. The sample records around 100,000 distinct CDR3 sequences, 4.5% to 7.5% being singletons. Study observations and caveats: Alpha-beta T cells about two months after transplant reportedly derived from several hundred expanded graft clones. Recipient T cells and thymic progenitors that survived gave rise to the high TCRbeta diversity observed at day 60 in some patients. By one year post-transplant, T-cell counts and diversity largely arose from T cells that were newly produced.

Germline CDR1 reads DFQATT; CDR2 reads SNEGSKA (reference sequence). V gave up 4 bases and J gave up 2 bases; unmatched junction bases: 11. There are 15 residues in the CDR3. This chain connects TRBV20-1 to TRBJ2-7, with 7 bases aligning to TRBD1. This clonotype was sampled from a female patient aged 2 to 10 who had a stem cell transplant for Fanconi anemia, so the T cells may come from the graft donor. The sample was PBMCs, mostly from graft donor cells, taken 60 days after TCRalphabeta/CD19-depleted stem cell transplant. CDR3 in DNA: TGCAGTGCTACGGACAGGTCCTTGCTGACCTACGAGCAGTACTTC. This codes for CSATDRSLLTYEQYF.